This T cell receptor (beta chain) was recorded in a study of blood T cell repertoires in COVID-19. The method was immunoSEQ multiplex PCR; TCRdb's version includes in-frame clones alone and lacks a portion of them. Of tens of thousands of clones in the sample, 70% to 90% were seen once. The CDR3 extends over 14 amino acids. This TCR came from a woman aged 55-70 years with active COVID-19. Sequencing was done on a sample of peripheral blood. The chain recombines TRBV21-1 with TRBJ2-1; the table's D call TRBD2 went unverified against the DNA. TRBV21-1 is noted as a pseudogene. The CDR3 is CASSSGLAYNEQFF. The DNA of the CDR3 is TGTGCCAGCAGCAGCGGACTAGCTTACAATGAGCAGTTCTTC.